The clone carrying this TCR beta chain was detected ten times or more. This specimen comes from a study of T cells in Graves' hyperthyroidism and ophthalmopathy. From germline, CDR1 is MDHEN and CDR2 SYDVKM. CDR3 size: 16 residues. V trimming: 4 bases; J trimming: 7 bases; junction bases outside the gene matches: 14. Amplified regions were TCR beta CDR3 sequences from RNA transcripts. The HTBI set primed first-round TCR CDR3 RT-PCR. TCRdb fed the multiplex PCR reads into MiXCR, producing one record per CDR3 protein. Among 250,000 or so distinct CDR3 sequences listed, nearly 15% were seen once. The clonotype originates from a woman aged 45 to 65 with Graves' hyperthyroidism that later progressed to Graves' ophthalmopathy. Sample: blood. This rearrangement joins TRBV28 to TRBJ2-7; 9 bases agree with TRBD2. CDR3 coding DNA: TGTGCCAGCAGTTCAGGGGGGCTAGCGGGAATTTTAGAGCAGTACTTC. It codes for CASSSGGLAGILEQYF.